This T cell receptor beta chain was captured by sequencing in a study of T-cell reconstitution after alpha-beta-depleted transplantation in children. Overall study findings and caveats: Expanded graft clones, several hundred of them, were reportedly the source of alpha-beta T cells about two months after transplant. When one year had passed after transplant, most T-cell counts and diversity came from newly produced T cells. The origin of high day-60 TCRbeta diversity in some patients lay in surviving recipient T cells and thymic progenitors.

A TCRbeta library incorporating unique molecular identifiers was prepared. MiXCR, run by TCRdb on the PCR reads, gives a single entry per CDR3 protein. The table lists about 300,000 distinct CDR3 sequences, almost 8% of them singletons, with around 10% in the top ten. The CDR3 loop spans 16 amino acids. Germline-derived CDR1 and CDR2 are SGHRS and YFSETQ. J was trimmed by 0 bases and V by 3 bases; bases with no gene match: 6. The sample holds many counts of this clonotype. Its antigen remains unknown. This TCR came from a female patient aged 2-10 years who had a stem cell transplant for Fanconi anemia, so the T cells may come from the graft donor. This rearrangement joins TRBV5-1 to TRBJ2-1, with TRBD1 matching 7 bases. The source material was peripheral blood, sampled 360 days after TCRalphabeta/CD19-depleted stem cell transplant. The CDR3 DNA reads as TGCGCCAGCAGCTATACAGGGGCCCCCTCCTACAATGAGCAGTTCTTC. Its protein product is CASSYTGAPSYNEQFF.